The present T cell receptor (beta chain) was sequenced within a study of ipilimumab plus nivolumab after autologous stem cell transplantation (dated by TCRdb to about 2021). As for the study more broadly: The median number of doses that trial patients received was a few for ipilimumab and under 10 for nivolumab. Primary refractory and relapsed disease were included in the DLBCL cohort, with 18-month progression-free survival of about 82% and 31%, respectively. Patients in the trial were undergoing autologous transplant and had high-risk diffuse large B cell lymphoma, mature T cell lymphoma, or multiple myeloma. The intent-to-treat population of the trial consisted of 30 to 40 patients. What the research found in general, with its limitations: The authors stated that profiles of the T cell receptor repertoire, regulatory T cell phenotype and gut microbiota provided a biologic rationale for studying this approach further. The authors concluded that combined checkpoint inhibition appeared tolerable when used as consolidation after transplant.

According to the germline V gene (reference sequence), CDR1 reads MNHEY and CDR2 reads SMNVEV. V is pared back by 1 base and J by 2 bases, with 10 bases lying between the germline termini. There are 15 amino acids in the CDR3, from cysteine to phenylalanine inclusive. Only CDR3 DNA is held: 45 bases, read in frame from base 1. Ipilimumab was given at 1 mg/kg intravenously on day 1 of selected weeks, and checkpoint therapy started 14 to 28 days after autologous transplant. Nivolumab was administered at 3 mg/kg intravenously on day 1 of weeks 1, 4, 7, 10, and every two weeks through week 26. Combined checkpoint inhibition with ipilimumab and nivolumab as consolidation after autologous stem cell transplantation was tested in a Phase Ib clinical trial. Concerning this clone itself: Its specific antigen is unknown. Base quality data are lacking; no much larger clone is found one base away.

Receptor amplification or capture employed the immunoSEQ multiplex PCR assay. TCRdb retrieved this table from immuneACCESS and kept in-frame rearrangements only. Not all clones are present; in checked studies, unresolved V genes account for under half, and no reason is known for the remainder. This sample is represented by about 25,000 clones; about 86% of them were singletons. The biggest ten clones account for around 5.2% of the sample. The rearrangement joined TRBV27 to TRBJ2-3; possibly the D gene is TRBD2, per 6 matching bases. The sequence was obtained from a male donor with diffuse large B-cell lymphoma. The sequenced sample was PBMCs, obtained in a trial of ipilimumab plus nivolumab as post-transplant consolidation. The DNA sequence follows: TGTGCCAGCAGTTTATTGGCTAGCGACACAGATACGCAGTATTTT. Its amino acids are CASSLLASDTDTQYF.